These 20 T cell receptor beta chains were all obtained from the same sample, sequenced in a study of T-cell memory formation after mild COVID-19. MiXCR was run by TCRdb on the 5' RACE reads, yielding one entry per CDR3 protein. Of about 350,000 distinct CDR3 sequences listed, about 13% are singletons. Sequencing used PBMCs or a T cell subset sorted from them (not recorded which). The receptors were gathered from a man aged 18 to 29 who had mild COVID-19 (a few samples of this study predate the infection). Cell type and time point are not known.

This chain joins TRBV12-3 or TRBV12-4 and TRBJ2-3; TRBD1 matches at 10 bases. CDR3 size: 16 residues. With 5 bases clipped from V and 4 bases from J, the junction kept 9 bases outside the gene matches. The CDR3 DNA sequence: TGTGCCAGCAGTCCACCGGGACAGGGGTCGCCAGATACGCAGTATTTT. Translation: CASSPPGQGSPDTQYF.

This clonotype was seen a handful of times. The V gene is TRBV20-1, the J gene TRBJ2-3, with D possibly being TRBD2 (7 bases). Trimming left V 1 base short and J 2 bases short, with 10 bases between. The germline gives CDR1 DFQATT, CDR2 SNEGSKA (reference sequence). The CDR3 spans 14 residues. CDR3 nucleotides: TGCAGTGCTAGAGTCGGGGGGCCCACAGATACGCAGTATTTT. Its protein product is CSARVGGPTDTQYF.

This clonotype showed up just a few times. The chain recombines TRBV5-1 with TRBJ2-1; a weak D match, TRBD1 (5 bases). Between the trimmed V and J ends, which lost 0 bases and 8 bases, there was a span of 15 bases. Germline-derived CDR1 and CDR2 are SGHRS and YFSETQ. This CDR3 spans 15 amino acids. The CDR3 loop is CASSLGAGARDEQFF. CDR3 in DNA: TGCGCCAGCAGCTTGGGAGCTGGGGCTCGGGATGAGCAGTTCTTC.

The chain carries TRBV7-9 and TRBJ1-2; 12 nucleotides agree with TRBD1. This CDR3 comprises 15 residues. Germline V gene data show CDR1 as SEHNR and CDR2 as FQNEAQ (reference sequence). The V and J ends lost 2 bases and 8 bases, in that order; junction bases with no gene match: 6. CDR3 amino acids: CASSLWGQGAKGYTF. CDR3 nucleotide sequence: TGTGCCAGCAGCTTATGGGGACAGGGGGCAAAAGGCTACACCTTC.

A word on this clonotype: One base away lies a much larger clone, so this may be a sequencing read error. The chain combines TRBV12-3 or TRBV12-4 with TRBJ1-3; D might be TRBD1 (5 bases). The CDR3 runs 13 residues. Trimming took 6 bases from V and 0 from J, leaving 6 bases between them. This chain's CDR3 is CASRTASGNTIYF. CDR3 DNA sequence: TGTGCCAGCAGGACAGCCTCTGGAAACACCATATATTTT.

The sample holds a few counts of this clonotype. The V call is TRBV24-1, the J call TRBJ1-1, with a possible D match to TRBD1 (5 bases). Germline loops: CDR1 KGHDR, CDR2 SFDVKD. This CDR3 is 15 amino acids long. Trimming took off 7 bases at V and 0 bases at J, with 14 bases between the two ends. CDR3 sequence reads: CATRPRGDLNTEAFF. In DNA form, the CDR3 reads TGTGCCACCAGACCTCGGGGGGACCTGAACACTGAAGCTTTCTTT.

This clonotype was counted at least ten times. The chain couples TRBV5-1 to TRBJ2-7; the match to TRBD1 covers 7 bases. Per germline, CDR1 SGHRS and CDR2 YFSETQ. The CDR3 spans 13 residues. V gave up 4 bases and J gave up 1 base; unmatched junction bases: 2. The CDR3 DNA sequence: TGCGCCAGCAGCGTGGACAGGTCCTACGAGCAGTACTTC. Translating gives CASSVDRSYEQYF.

This clonotype was seen a few times. V is TRBV7-6 and J is TRBJ2-5; 7 bases line up with TRBD2. The CDR3 covers 14 residues. Germline CDR1 reads SGHVS; CDR2 reads FNYEAQ. V was pared by 0 bases and J by 5 bases, with 3 bases of the junction left unmatched. The CDR3 reads CASSLAAGEETQYF. CDR3 in DNA: TGTGCCAGCAGCTTAGCGGCGGGGGAGGAGACCCAGTACTTC.

This clonotype was observed a few times. This sequence joins TRBV7-9 and TRBJ1-4; no clear D. Trimming took off 6 bases at V and 14 bases at J, with 16 bases between the two ends. This CDR3 spans 12 amino acids. The V gene's germline CDR1 is SEHNR and CDR2 FQNEAQ (reference sequence). The CDR3 region has the DNA TGTGCCAGCAGTATTGCTGGGGAAAGGCTGTTTTTT. Translating gives CASSIAGERLFF.

This clonotype has a count of ten or more. This rearrangement joins TRBV4-1 to TRBJ2-7, with D possibly TRBD2 on 6 matching bases. The CDR3 totals 14 residues. Between the trimmed V and J ends, which lost 0 bases and 5 bases, there was a span of 11 bases. From germline, CDR1 is MGHRA and CDR2 YSYEKL. The CDR3 loop is CASSQDGGSDEQYF. The CDR3 nucleotides are TGCGCCAGCAGCCAAGACGGAGGGTCCGACGAGCAGTACTTC.

This clonotype was seen a few times. The chain uses TRBV29-1 and TRBJ1-2, with D possibly matching TRBD1 (5 bases). V shed 0 bases and J shed 4 bases, with 18 bases lying between them. Germline V CDR1 and CDR2: SQVTM, ANQGSEA. The length of the CDR3 is 16 residues. CDR3 in DNA: TGCAGCGTTGAAGATCGCGGGGCAGGGAGGGCCTATGGCTACACCTTC. Its translation: CSVEDRGAGRAYGYTF.

This clonotype was counted a few times. This chain links TRBV11-2 with TRBJ2-5; D is perhaps TRBD1 (6 bases). V lost 3 bases and J lost 5, with 22 bases in between. The germline V gene encodes CDR1 SGHAT and CDR2 FQNNGV. This CDR3 has 17 amino acids. The CDR3 here is CASSFLPSQGWGETQYF. CDR3 DNA: TGTGCCAGCAGCTTCCTCCCCTCCCAGGGGTGGGGCGAGACCCAGTACTTC.

This clonotype came up a few times. The V and J genes are TRBV12-3 or TRBV12-4 and TRBJ1-3; the match to TRBD1 covers 9 bases. The CDR3 consists of 15 residues. The trim removed 3 bases at V and 4 bases at J, leaving 4 bases unmatched. The CDR3 DNA reads as TGTGCCAGCAGTTTGACAGGGGGTGAAGGAAACACCATATATTTT. Its protein product is CASSLTGGEGNTIYF.

This clonotype came up a few times. The chain is built from TRBV2 and TRBJ2-6, with D possibly TRBD1 on 6 matching bases. Trimming pared 7 bases from V and 0 bases from J, leaving 13 bases between. Germline CDR1 is SNHLY and CDR2 is FYNNEI. The CDR3 is 16 residues long. The CDR3 DNA reads TGTGCCAGCAACCTCCAGGGGAACTCTGGGGCCAACGTCCTGACTTTC. Its protein is CASNLQGNSGANVLTF. Full variable domain (missing parts from reference TRBV2 and TRBJ2-6): EPEVTQTPSHQVTQMGQEVILRCVPISNHLYFYWYRQILGQKVEFLVSFYNNEISEKSEIFDDQFSVERPDGSNFTLKIRSTKLEDSAMYFCASNLQGNSGANVLTFGAGSRLTVL.

This clonotype was detected a few times. V and J are TRBV6-5 and TRBJ2-7, with D possibly TRBD1 on 6 matching bases. In germline, CDR1 is MNHEY, CDR2 SVGAGI. The CDR3 length is 13 residues. The V gene lost 5 bases and the J gene lost 0 bases, with 8 bases spanning the gap. The CDR3 spells CASSTGSSYEQYF. The CDR3 DNA follows: TGTGCCAGCAGTACAGGGAGCTCCTACGAGCAGTACTTC.

This clonotype was seen more than once but under ten times. This chain joins TRBV7-2 and TRBJ1-2, with D possibly matching TRBD1 (6 bases). Germline CDR1 and CDR2: SGHTA and FQGNSA. V was cut by 5 bases and J by 2 bases, with 18 bases left in between. The length of the CDR3 is 16 residues. The CDR3 sequence: CASSPSFGGTNYGYTF. The CDR3 coding sequence is TGTGCCAGCAGCCCCAGCTTTGGGGGCACCAACTATGGCTACACCTTC.

The DNA for the CDR3 is TGTGCCAGCAGCTTAACAGGGAGGGAGCAGTACGTC. Its protein is CASSLTGREQYV. The rearrangement joins TRBV7-2 to TRBJ2-7; tentatively, D is TRBD1 or TRBD2 (6 bases each). The V gene's germline CDR1 is SGHTA and CDR2 FQGNSA. There are 12 residues in the CDR3. V was clipped by 2 bases and J by 7 bases, with 9 bases between them.

This clonotype occurred a few times. The J gene is TRBJ1-1, the V gene TRBV20-1; D is uncertain. Germline values: CDR1 DFQATT, CDR2 SNEGSKA (reference sequence). Trimming stripped 5 bases from V and 2 bases from J, with 9 bases between. The length of the CDR3 is 12 residues. The CDR3 here is CSAFVQNTEAFF. The CDR3 coding sequence is TGCAGTGCTTTTGTACAAAACACTGAAGCTTTCTTT.

The genes are TRBV7-2 and TRBJ1-5; D gene unclear. This CDR3 is 13 amino acids long. Germline CDR1 and CDR2: SGHTA and FQGNSA. V was trimmed by 5 bases and J by 6 bases, leaving 11 bases between them. DNA of the CDR3: TGTGCCAGCAGCCGGCAAAGGGTTCAGCCCCAGCATTTT. This codes for CASSRQRVQPQHF. The whole variable domain, filled in from reference TRBV7-2 and TRBJ1-5, reads GAGVSQSPSNKVTEKGKDVELRCDPISGHTALYWYRQSLGQGLEFLIYFQGNSAPDKSGLPSDRFSAERTGGSVSTLTIQRTQQEDSAVYLCASSRQRVQPQHFGDGTRLSIL.

The chain employs TRBV20-1 and TRBJ2-7; possibly TRBD2 for D (5 bases). The germline CDR1 and CDR2 sequences are DFQATT and SNEGSKA (reference sequence). Trimming shortened V by 3 bases and J by 0 bases, and 15 bases separated the two germline ends. The CDR3 consists of 15 residues. This chain's CDR3 is CSARSDFSSSYEQYV. DNA for the CDR3: TGCAGTGCTAGGTCGGACTTTTCAAGCTCCTACGAGCAGTACGTC.